This TCR beta chain was sequenced during a study of shared clonotypes between healthy human individuals. Whole-study context: Donors consisted of a couple of women and three men between 18 and 49.

CD45RO-negative CD8 cells positively selected for CCR7 made up the naive population, which excluded terminally differentiated effector memory CD45RA+ cells. Deep was the level used in running the assay. The protocol was immunoSEQ multiplex PCR, while the TCRdb copy is restricted to in-frame clones and leaves out a portion. The data contain around 2,000,000 clones, around 93% of them singletons. Trimming left V 2 bases short and J 2 bases short, with 12 bases between. From germline, CDR1 is SGHDN and CDR2 FVKESK. The CDR3 is 15 residues long. As for this clone: Antigen: not known.

Study findings and constraints: The authors sampled blood alone, and tissue repertoires likely differ. What limited the represented genetic and exposure-history diversity was the small number of donors.

The specimen was naive CD8+ T cells from PBMCs. The rearrangement joins TRBV14 to TRBJ1-2; D not resolved. The sequence was collected from a man between 18 and 29 years old in good health. Some clones in this sample may be carry-over from other donors' samples. The CDR3: CASSQRSGLNYGYTF. DNA for the CDR3: TGTGCCAGCAGCCAACGGTCAGGATTAAACTATGGCTACACCTTC.